The source of this TCR beta chain is a study of cytotoxic CD8 clonotypes in ibrutinib-treated CLL. Study details: Across the patients, roughly 10 were relapsed/refractory, more than 14 treatment-naive and approximately 17 IGHV unmutated. Patients attained approximately 24 partial and 2 complete responses; at median 68 months, about 15 remained remitted while approximately 12 progressed. Study-level results: Pretreatment clonality was elevated relative to age-matched healthy donors and paralleled circulating CD8+ T-cell counts.

TCR beta library input comprised approximately 1.9 micrograms of genomic DNA from cryopreserved PBMCs. Generated by immunoSEQ multiplex PCR, the TCRdb table keeps only in-frame clones and is missing some. This table has 50,000 or so clones, over 65% appearing once. A remark on this clone: Antigen specificity is unknown.

V dropped 0 bases and J dropped 2; count of bases not matched to a gene: 6. The CDR3 totals 16 residues. Germline values: CDR1 SGDLS, CDR2 YYNGEE. Sequences were derived from PBMCs, sampled after 24 months of ibrutinib treatment. The source is a human donor with chronic lymphocytic leukemia. J is TRBJ2-3 and V is TRBV9, with 7 bases aligning to TRBD2. For the CDR3, the DNA is TGTGCCAGCAGCGTAGCGGGGGGAGGGATCACAGATACGCAGTATTTT. Amino acid sequence: CASSVAGGGITDTQYF.